The rows below give T cell receptor beta chains drawn from one sample of a study of blood T cells in healthy people across ages. TCRdb independently ran MiXCR on the 5' RACE reads; one entry per CDR3 protein. Here the sample spans around 990,000 distinct CDR3 sequences, under 30% being singletons. The same sample was also used in a study of T cells of mothers and their children.

The sequenced material came from blood. These receptors originate from a girl under 10 years old in good health. CDR3s leave out the opening cysteine and the closing phenylalanine or tryptophan.

CDR3 length,J gene,V gene,CDR3 protein
14,TRBJ2-7,TRBV18,ASSNHDSPTSYEQY
15,TRBJ2-6,TRBV7-9,ASSLIRGGAGANVLT
11,TRBJ1-1,TRBV11-2,ANPRTVNTEAF
7,NA,TRBV29-1,SASRGQF
10,TRBJ2-5,TRBV5-1,ASSWDQRGGL
12,TRBJ2-7,TRBV5-1,ASSAGTDGDEQY
13,TRBJ1-1,TRBV18,ASSPFNRVGTEAF
12,TRBJ1-4,TRBV6-1,ASSEGWWEEKLF
11,TRBJ2-7,TRBV29-1,SVGQGGSYEQY
12,TRBJ2-1,TRBV12-3/TRBV12-4,ASITLAGGLEQF
17,TRBJ2-4,TRBV7-2,ASSQGPGAVVGGKNIQY
10,TRBJ1-2,TRBV13,ASTQGVYGYT
12,TRBJ2-7,TRBV5-1,ASSQVSVSYEQY
17,TRBJ2-3,TRBV9,ASSVSVYSGGASSDTQY
15,TRBJ1-2,TRBV12-3/TRBV12-4,ASSPSGQGKSLRGYT
13,TRBJ2-7,TRBV7-9,ASSFPGQGPYEQY
15,TRBJ2-3,TRBV28,ASSPQGRGPKADTQY
13,TRBJ2-3,TRBV20-1,SAHGGGGILEAQY
11,TRBJ1-4,TRBV14,ASSQTQGEKLF
12,TRBJ1-4,TRBV7-6,ASSLGTVTEKLF
13,TRBJ1-1,TRBV5-1,ASSLDGGRYTEAF
9,NA,TRBV29-1,SLRTGNEQF
11,TRBJ1-4,TRBV29-1,SALDRAIEKLF
10,TRBJ2-7,TRBV11-2,ASSLTGLEQY
13,TRBJ1-3,TRBV7-2,ASSLGGQGANTIY
13,TRBJ2-5,TRBV5-1,ASKAPSGGQETQY
12,TRBJ2-7,TRBV6-2/TRBV6-3,ASSYGRSSYEQY
15,TRBJ2-1,TRBV20-1,SARLAGGPSSYNEQF
13,TRBJ2-2,TRBV12-3/TRBV12-4,ASIQYDANTGELF
12,TRBJ1-2,TRBV15,ATSRNTRDYGYT
13,TRBJ2-7,TRBV5-1,ASRPGAELQDEQY
14,TRBJ1-1,TRBV7-9,ASSFIGQGQQDEAF
13,TRBJ2-1,TRBV5-1,ASSSRLAGRNEQF
14,TRBJ2-7,TRBV4-2,ASSQERTSGSGEQY
9,TRBJ2-1,TRBV9,ASSGDNEQF
9,TRBJ1-1,TRBV25-1,ASSDYLGAF
16,TRBJ2-3,TRBV11-2,ASSLMGGGRGGPDTQY
12,TRBJ2-7,TRBV20-1,SARSQSGSYEQY